The present entry profiles one TCR beta chain with its context. What it binds is not known. TCR cDNA, made by 5'RACE template switching, carried an added universal primer site and UMIs. TCRdb redid the calling of the 5' RACE reads with MiXCR, one entry per CDR3 protein. There are some 600,000 distinct CDR3 sequences in the sample; less than 20% occur only once, and roughly a sixth lies in the top ten. This entry is derived from a study of T cells after yellow fever vaccination. Overall study: Any fraction with a low cell number was prepared using SMART-Seq v4 Ultra Low Input.

The study, taken as a whole, reports: The booster saw the reappearance of most primary-vaccination clones (approximately 97% CD4, around 88% CD8). The secondary response was weaker, and its peak arrived faster, on day 5 versus 15.

Trimming removed 8 bases from V and 7 bases from J; junction bases left unmatched: 10. Germline V lookup: CDR1 SQVTM, CDR2 ANQGSEA. The CDR3 spans 13 residues. Sequencing used PBMCs, obtained 4 to 6 days after the first yellow fever vaccination. The origin of this receptor is a man aged 18 to 30 who received the YFV17D yellow fever vaccine. This rearrangement joins TRBV29-1 to TRBJ2-2; TRBD2 aligns across 7 bases. The CDR3 DNA sequence: TGCAGCTCGACGGGGAGGGGCAACGGGGAGCTGTTTTTT. Its translation: CSSTGRGNGELFF.